One and the same sample provided the 8 T cell receptor beta chains below, sequenced in a study of blood T cell repertoires in COVID-19. Profiled with immunoSEQ multiplex PCR; TCRdb holds only in-frame clones, not every one. The table has some 520,000 clones, roughly 89% seen once. Sequencing was performed on peripheral blood. These receptors originate from a man aged 18 to 30 with COVID-19, enrolled during active disease.

This sequence joins TRBV18 and TRBJ1-5; D is perhaps TRBD1 (6 bases). The germline CDR1 and CDR2 sequences are KGHSH and LQKENI. V dropped 1 base and J dropped 8 bases, with 12 bases sitting between them. This CDR3 is built from 14 residues. In DNA form, the CDR3 reads TGTGCCAGCTCACCACAACAGGGTAAAGAGCCCCAGCATTTT. This gives the protein CASSPQQGKEPQHF.

The V and J genes are TRBV13 and TRBJ2-7; D not certain. V dropped 0 bases and J dropped 2 bases, with 8 bases sitting between them. Germline V gene lookup returns CDR1 PRHDT and CDR2 FYEKMQ (reference sequence). The CDR3 contains 14 residues. The CDR3 coding sequence is TGTGCCAGCAGCTTAGGCCCGGGTCCCTACGAGCAGTACTTC. It is translated as CASSLGPGPYEQYF.

This chain connects TRBV23-1 to TRBJ1-4; 8 bases are a match to TRBD1. TRBV23-1 is assigned to the ORF class and has an uncertain function. The CDR3 loop spans 15 amino acids. Trimming took 6 bases from V and 0 from J; bases not matched to a gene: 3. The CDR3 sequence: CASSRGRATNEKLFF. CDR3 nucleotides: TGCGCCAGCAGCAGGGGGCGGGCAACTAATGAAAAACTGTTTTTT.

The rearrangement links TRBV15 to TRBJ2-7; 7 bases align to TRBD1. With 0 bases clipped from V and 2 bases from J, the junction kept 4 bases outside the gene matches. CDR3 length: 15 residues. Germline lookup yields CDR1 LNHNV and CDR2 YYDKDF (reference sequence). This CDR3 reads CATSREGQGAYEQYF. The DNA of the CDR3 is TGTGCCACCAGCAGAGAAGGCCAGGGGGCCTACGAGCAGTACTTC.

This chain uses TRBV4-1 with TRBJ1-1; D gene uncertain. V lost 3 bases and J lost 1, with 9 bases in between. The CDR3 is 14 residues long. CDR1 and CDR2 (germline): MGHRA, YSYEKL. CDR3 coding DNA: TGCGCCAGCAGCCATGCTGGGAGGAACACTGAAGCTTTCTTT. Protein sequence: CASSHAGRNTEAFF.

V usage is TRBV6-5 and J usage is TRBJ2-1; 13 nucleotides match TRBD2. Germline V lookup: CDR1 MNHEY, CDR2 SVGAGI. V shed 2 bases, J shed 6 bases, and the junction held 4 bases outside the gene matches. The CDR3 loop spans 16 amino acids. CDR3 DNA: TGTGCCAGCAGTTACCCGACTAGCGGGAGGTTCAATGAGCAGTTCTTC. Its protein product is CASSYPTSGRFNEQFF.

The chain links TRBV28 to TRBJ2-7; tentative D call: TRBD2 (5 bases). The ends were cut back, 8 bases at V and 9 bases at J, with 20 bases in the middle. There are 13 residues in the CDR3. Germline CDR1 is MDHEN and CDR2 is SYDVKM. CDR3 sequence reads: CASDDGQRALQYF. The DNA of the CDR3 is TGTGCCAGCGACGACGGGCAGAGGGCTTTGCAGTACTTC.

There are a few counts of this clone. V usage is TRBV4-2 and J usage is TRBJ1-5, with 8 bases lining up with TRBD1. The CDR3 spans 15 residues. Trimming cost V 0 bases and J 6 bases; bases outside gene matches: 4. Germline CDR1 is LGHNA and CDR2 is YNFKEQ. The CDR3 region is CASSQDTGGLQPQHF. The CDR3 coding sequence is TGTGCCAGCAGCCAAGACACAGGGGGGCTTCAGCCCCAGCATTTT.